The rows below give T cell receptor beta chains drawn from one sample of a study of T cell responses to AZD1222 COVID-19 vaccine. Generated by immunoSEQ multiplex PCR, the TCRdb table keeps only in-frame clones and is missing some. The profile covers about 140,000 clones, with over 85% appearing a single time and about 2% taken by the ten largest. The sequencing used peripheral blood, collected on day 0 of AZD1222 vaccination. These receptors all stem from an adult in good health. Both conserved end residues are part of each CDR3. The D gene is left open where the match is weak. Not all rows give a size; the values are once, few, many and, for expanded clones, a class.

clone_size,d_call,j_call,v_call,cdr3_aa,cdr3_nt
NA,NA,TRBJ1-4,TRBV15,CATSRDRESEKLFF,TGTGCCACCAGCAGAGATAGGGAGTCGGAAAAACTGTTTTTT
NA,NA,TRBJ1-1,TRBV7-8,CASSLAASYTEAFF,TGTGCCAGCAGCTTAGCGGCCTCTTACACTGAAGCTTTCTTT
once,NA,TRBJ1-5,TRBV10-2,CASRPVAGKDQPQHF,TGCGCCAGCAGACCGGTAGCAGGGAAGGATCAGCCCCAGCATTTT
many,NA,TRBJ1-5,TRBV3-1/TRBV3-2,CASSQDMGANQPQHF,TGTGCCAGCAGCCAAGATATGGGGGCTAATCAGCCCCAGCATTTT
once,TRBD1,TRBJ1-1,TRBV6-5,CASSSEDRARNTEAFF,TGTGCCAGCAGTTCGGAGGACAGGGCACGGAACACTGAAGCTTTCTTT
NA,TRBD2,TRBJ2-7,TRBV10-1,CASRVLARASYEQYF,TGCGCCAGCAGGGTACTAGCGAGAGCCTCCTACGAGCAGTACTTC
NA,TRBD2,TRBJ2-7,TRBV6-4,CASSDNWRGGPSPPYEQYF,TGTGCCAGCAGTGATAATTGGCGGGGGGGCCCCTCGCCTCCCTACGAGCAGTACTTC
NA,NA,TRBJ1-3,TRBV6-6,CASSSKLTGNTIYF,TGTGCCAGCAGTTCTAAGCTCACTGGAAACACCATATATTTT
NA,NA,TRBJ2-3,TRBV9,CASSVVEGRTDTQYF,TGTGCCAGCAGCGTAGTCGAGGGCCGCACAGATACGCAGTATTTT
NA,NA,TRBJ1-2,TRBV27,CASSLSAASLYTF,TGTGCCAGCAGTCTTTCAGCGGCGTCCCTCTACACCTTC
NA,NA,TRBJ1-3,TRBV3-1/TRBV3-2,CASSQGNTNSGNTIYF,TGTGCCAGCAGCCAAGGGAACACGAACTCTGGAAACACCATATATTTT
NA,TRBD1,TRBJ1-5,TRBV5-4,CASSLLVKQGPPRSNQPQHF,TGTGCCAGCAGCTTGCTAGTAAAACAGGGGCCTCCCCGAAGCAATCAGCCCCAGCATTTT
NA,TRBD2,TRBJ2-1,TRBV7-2,CASSLSGRAPRGGEQFF,TGTGCCAGCAGCTTAAGCGGGAGGGCCCCGAGGGGTGGTGAGCAGTTCTTC
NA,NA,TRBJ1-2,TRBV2,CATPDSLVWSNGYTF,TGTGCCACCCCGGACAGCCTTGTGTGGTCTAATGGCTACACCTTC
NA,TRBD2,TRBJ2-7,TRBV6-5,CASSSPGLANYEQYF,TGTGCCAGCAGTTCTCCGGGACTAGCGAACTACGAGCAGTACTTC
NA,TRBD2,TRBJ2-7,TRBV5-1,CASSSTSGSYEQYF,TGCGCCAGCAGCTCCACTAGCGGGAGCTACGAGCAGTACTTC
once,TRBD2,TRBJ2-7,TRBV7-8,CASSSGTSGASKYYEQYF,TGTGCCAGCAGCTCCGGGACTAGCGGAGCCTCGAAATACTACGAGCAGTACTTC
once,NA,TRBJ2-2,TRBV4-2,CASSHPIGGENTGELFF,TGTGCCAGCAGCCATCCTATCGGGGGAGAGAACACCGGGGAGCTGTTTTTT
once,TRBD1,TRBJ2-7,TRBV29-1,CSALTGGASYEQYF,TGCAGCGCCCTTACAGGGGGCGCCTCCTACGAGCAGTACTTC
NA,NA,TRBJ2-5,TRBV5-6,CASSLAEETQYF,TGTGCCAGCAGCTTGGCTGAAGAGACCCAGTACTTC
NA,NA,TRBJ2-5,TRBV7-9,CASSFKGVETQYF,TGTGCCAGCAGCTTCAAGGGGGTAGAGACCCAGTACTTC
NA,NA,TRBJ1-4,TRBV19,CASRPWTRGIRSEKLFF,TGTGCCAGTAGACCCTGGACAAGGGGTATTCGGAGTGAAAAACTGTTTTTT
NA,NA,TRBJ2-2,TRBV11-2,CASSSQWVVGELFF,TGTGCCAGCAGCTCTCAGTGGGTAGTCGGGGAGCTGTTTTTT
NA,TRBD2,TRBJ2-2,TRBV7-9,CASSVGTSGNEVTGELFF,TGTGCCAGCAGCGTTGGGACTAGCGGGAATGAGGTCACCGGGGAGCTGTTTTTT
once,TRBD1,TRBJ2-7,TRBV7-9,CASSAGTELYEQYF,TGTGCCAGCAGCGCCGGGACAGAGCTCTACGAGCAGTACTTC
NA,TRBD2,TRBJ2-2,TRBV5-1,CASSFEGLAGPGELFF,TGCGCCAGCAGCTTTGAGGGACTAGCGGGCCCCGGGGAGCTGTTTTTT
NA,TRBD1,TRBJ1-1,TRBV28,CASSISGGEAFF,TGTGCCAGCAGTATCTCAGGGGGTGAAGCTTTCTTT
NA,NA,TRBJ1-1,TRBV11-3,CASSLDGTADEAFF,TGTGCCAGCAGCTTAGATGGGACGGCCGATGAAGCTTTCTTT
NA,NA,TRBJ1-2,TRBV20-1,CSGGSDYGYTF,TGCAGTGGGGGCAGCGACTATGGCTACACCTTC
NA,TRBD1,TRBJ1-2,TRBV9,CASSVGPRDRYPSNYGYTF,TGTGCCAGCAGCGTAGGGCCCCGGGACAGGTATCCTTCTAACTATGGCTACACCTTC
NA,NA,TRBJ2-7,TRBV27,CASSLSWQGSYEQYF,TGTGCCAGCAGTTTATCATGGCAGGGTTCCTACGAGCAGTACTTC
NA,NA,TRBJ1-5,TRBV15,CATSSPGLNQPQHF,TGTGCCACCAGCAGTCCCGGCTTAAATCAGCCCCAGCATTTT
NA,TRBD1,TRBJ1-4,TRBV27,CASSSLTGVREKLFF,TGTGCCAGCAGTTCTCTTACAGGGGTCCGGGAAAAACTGTTTTTT
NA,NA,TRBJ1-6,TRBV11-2,CASSPTDQNSPLHF,TGTGCCAGCAGCCCGACGGACCAAAATTCACCCCTCCACTTT
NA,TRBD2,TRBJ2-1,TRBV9,CASSVASGGLYDEQFF,TGTGCCAGCAGCGTAGCTAGCGGGGGCCTCTATGATGAGCAGTTCTTC
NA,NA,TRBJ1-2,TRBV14,CASSPGGGPGGYTF,TGTGCCAGCAGCCCAGGCGGGGGACCAGGTGGCTACACCTTC
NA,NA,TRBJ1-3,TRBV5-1,CASSSRDGGNTIYF,TGCGCCAGCAGCTCAAGGGACGGGGGAAACACCATATATTTT
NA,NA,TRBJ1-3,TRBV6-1,CASSVLGAASGNTIYF,TGTGCCAGCAGTGTACTAGGGGCCGCCTCTGGAAACACCATATATTTT
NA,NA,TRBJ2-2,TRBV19,CATRGTGAPYTGELFF,TGTGCCACCCGCGGGACGGGGGCCCCTTACACCGGGGAGCTGTTTTTT
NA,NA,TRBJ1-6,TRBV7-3,CASSFRDTYNSPLHF,TGTGCCAGCAGCTTCCGGGACACCTATAATTCACCCCTCCACTTT
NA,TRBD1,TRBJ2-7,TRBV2,CASSTDREKAYEQYF,TGTGCCAGCAGTACGGACAGGGAAAAGGCCTACGAGCAGTACTTC
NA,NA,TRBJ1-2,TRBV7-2,CASSLNPKGGYTF,TGTGCCAGCAGCTTAAACCCTAAGGGTGGCTACACCTTC
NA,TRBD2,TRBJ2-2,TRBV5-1,CASSLLAGVNTGELFF,TGCGCCAGCAGCTTGCTAGCGGGGGTTAATACCGGGGAGCTGTTTTTT
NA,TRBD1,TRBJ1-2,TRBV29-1,CSVTGQYYGYTF,TGCAGCGTAACGGGACAGTACTATGGCTACACCTTC
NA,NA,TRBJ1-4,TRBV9,CASSVSATNEKLFF,TGTGCCAGCAGCGTATCCGCCACTAATGAAAAACTGTTTTTT
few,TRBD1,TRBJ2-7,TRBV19,CASSRGQGKGYEQYF,TGTGCCAGTAGTCGGGGACAGGGAAAAGGATACGAGCAGTACTTC
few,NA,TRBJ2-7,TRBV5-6,CASSFGTTYEQYF,TGTGCCAGCAGCTTTGGCACAACCTACGAGCAGTACTTC
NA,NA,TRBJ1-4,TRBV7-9,CASSRRGTNEKLFF,TGTGCCAGCAGTCGAAGGGGGACTAATGAAAAACTGTTTTTT
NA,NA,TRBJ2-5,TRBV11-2,CASSTYQETQYF,TGTGCCAGCAGCACGTACCAAGAGACCCAGTACTTC
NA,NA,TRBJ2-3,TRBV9,CASSVSQVDTQYF,TGTGCCAGCAGCGTATCCCAGGTAGATACGCAGTATTTT
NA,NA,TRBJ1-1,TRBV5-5,CASSLEGLLSTEAFF,TGTGCCAGCAGCTTGGAGGGATTGCTCTCCACTGAAGCTTTCTTT
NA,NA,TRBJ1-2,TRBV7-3,CASSKDRTNYGYTF,TGTGCCAGCAGCAAAGACAGGACTAACTATGGCTACACCTTC
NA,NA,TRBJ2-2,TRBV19,CASSIRTENTGELFF,TGTGCCAGTAGTATCAGGACGGAGAACACCGGGGAGCTGTTTTTT
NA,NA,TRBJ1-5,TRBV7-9,CASSLWQGEGINQPQHF,TGTGCCAGCAGCTTGTGGCAGGGCGAAGGGATCAATCAGCCCCAGCATTTT
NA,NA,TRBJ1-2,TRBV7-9,CASSHWSAQGSNYGYTF,TGTGCCAGCAGCCACTGGTCGGCTCAAGGGTCGAACTATGGCTACACCTTC
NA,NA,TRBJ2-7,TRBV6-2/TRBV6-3,CASSFSGQSSYEQYF,TGTGCCAGCAGTTTCTCGGGACAAAGCTCCTACGAGCAGTACTTC
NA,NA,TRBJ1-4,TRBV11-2,CASSLVDRQNEKLFF,TGTGCCAGCAGCTTAGTCGACAGGCAGAATGAAAAACTGTTTTTT
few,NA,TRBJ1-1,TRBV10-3,CAIRNRDLQAFF,TGTGCCATCAGGAACAGGGACCTGCAAGCTTTCTTT
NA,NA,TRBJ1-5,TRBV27,CASSFQPQHF,TGTGCCAGCAGTTTTCAGCCCCAGCATTTT